This T cell receptor beta chain was recovered during a study of blood T cell repertoires in COVID-19. As for the study in general: Whether acute or convalescent, the COVID-19 samples came from the United States, Italy and Spain. Nucleic acid was either cDNA or gDNA, and it came from T cells, B-cell-depleted T cells, or PBMCs.

CDR1 and CDR2 (germline): MNHGY, SVAAGI. The CDR3 spans 14 residues. V lost 0 bases to trimming and J lost 4 bases, with 7 bases between them. Libraries were prepared by immunoSEQ multiplex PCR; TCRdb keeps only in-frame clonotypes and omits some of them. The sample contains roughly 430,000 clones, approximately 91% of which appear only once. Ages ranged from about 18 to 89 years, with residence in around 24 US areas. The chain links TRBV6-9 to TRBJ2-4; no firm D call. The clonotype originates from a woman aged 40 to 50 with acute COVID-19. The source material was PBMCs or T cells enriched from blood (not recorded which). The CDR3 is CASSYSNQKNIQYF. The CDR3 nucleotides read TGTGCCAGCAGTTATTCGAACCAGAAAAACATTCAGTACTTC.